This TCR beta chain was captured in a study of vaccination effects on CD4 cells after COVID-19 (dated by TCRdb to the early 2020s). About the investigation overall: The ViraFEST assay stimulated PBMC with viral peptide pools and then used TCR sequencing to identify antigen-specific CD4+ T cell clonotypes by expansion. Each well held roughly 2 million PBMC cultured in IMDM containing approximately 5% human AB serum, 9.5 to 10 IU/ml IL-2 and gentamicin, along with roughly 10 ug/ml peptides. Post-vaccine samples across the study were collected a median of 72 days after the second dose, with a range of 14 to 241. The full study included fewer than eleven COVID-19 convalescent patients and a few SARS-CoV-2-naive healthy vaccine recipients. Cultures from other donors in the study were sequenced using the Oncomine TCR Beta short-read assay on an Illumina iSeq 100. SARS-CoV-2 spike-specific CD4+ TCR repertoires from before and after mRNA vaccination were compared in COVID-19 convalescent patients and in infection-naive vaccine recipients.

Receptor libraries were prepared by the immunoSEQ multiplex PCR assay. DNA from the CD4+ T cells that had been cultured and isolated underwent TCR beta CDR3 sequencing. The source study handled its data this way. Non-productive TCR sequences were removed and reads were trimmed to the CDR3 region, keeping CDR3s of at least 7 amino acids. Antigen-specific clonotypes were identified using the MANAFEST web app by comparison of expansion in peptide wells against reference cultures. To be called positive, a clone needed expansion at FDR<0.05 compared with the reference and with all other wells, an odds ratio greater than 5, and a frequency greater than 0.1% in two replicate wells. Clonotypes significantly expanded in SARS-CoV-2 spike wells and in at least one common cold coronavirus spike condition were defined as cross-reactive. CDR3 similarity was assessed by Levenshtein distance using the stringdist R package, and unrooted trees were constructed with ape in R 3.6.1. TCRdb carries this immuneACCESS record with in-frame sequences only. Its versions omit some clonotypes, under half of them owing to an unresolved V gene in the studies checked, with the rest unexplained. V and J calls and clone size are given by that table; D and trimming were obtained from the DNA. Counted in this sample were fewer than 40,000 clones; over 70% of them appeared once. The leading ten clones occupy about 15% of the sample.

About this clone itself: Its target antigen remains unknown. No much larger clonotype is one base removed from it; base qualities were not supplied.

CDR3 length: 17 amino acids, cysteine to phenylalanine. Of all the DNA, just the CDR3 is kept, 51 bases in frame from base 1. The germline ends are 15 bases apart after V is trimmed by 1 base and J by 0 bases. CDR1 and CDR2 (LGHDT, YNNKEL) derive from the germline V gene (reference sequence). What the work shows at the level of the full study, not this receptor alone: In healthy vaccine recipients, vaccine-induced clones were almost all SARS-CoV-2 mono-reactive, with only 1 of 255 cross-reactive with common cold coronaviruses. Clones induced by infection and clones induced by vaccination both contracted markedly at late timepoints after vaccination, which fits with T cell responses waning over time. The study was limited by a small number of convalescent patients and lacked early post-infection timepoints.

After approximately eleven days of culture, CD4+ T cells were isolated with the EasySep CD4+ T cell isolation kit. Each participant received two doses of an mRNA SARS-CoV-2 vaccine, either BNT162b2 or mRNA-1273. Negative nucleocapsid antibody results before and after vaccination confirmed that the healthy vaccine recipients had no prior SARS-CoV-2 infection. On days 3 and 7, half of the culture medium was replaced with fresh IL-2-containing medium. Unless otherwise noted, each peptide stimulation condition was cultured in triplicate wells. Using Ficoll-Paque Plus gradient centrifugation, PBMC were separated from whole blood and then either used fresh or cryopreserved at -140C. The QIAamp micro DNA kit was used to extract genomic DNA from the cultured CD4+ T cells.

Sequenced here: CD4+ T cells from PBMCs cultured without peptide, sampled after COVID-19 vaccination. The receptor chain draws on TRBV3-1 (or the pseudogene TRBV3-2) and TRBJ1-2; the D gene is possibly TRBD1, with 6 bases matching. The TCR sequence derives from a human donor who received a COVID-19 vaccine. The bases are TGTGCCAGCAGCCAAGCATGGGGGGACAAGTCTAACTATGGCTACACCTTC. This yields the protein CASSQAWGDKSNYGYTF.